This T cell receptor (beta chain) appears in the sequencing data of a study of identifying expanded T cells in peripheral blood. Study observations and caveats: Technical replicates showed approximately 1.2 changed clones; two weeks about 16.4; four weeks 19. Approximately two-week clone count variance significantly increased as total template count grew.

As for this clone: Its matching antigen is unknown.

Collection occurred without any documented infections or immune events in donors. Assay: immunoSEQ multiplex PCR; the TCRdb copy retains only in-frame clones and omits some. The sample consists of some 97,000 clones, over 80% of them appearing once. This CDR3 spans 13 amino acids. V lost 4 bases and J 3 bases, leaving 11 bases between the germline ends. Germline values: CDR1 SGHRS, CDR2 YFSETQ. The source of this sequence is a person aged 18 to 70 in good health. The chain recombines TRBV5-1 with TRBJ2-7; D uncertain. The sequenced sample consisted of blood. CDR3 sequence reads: CASSITENYEQYF. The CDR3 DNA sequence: TGCGCCAGCAGCATAACAGAAAACTACGAGCAGTACTTC. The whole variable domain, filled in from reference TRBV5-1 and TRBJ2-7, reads KAGVTQTPRYLIKTRGQQVTLSCSPISGHRSVSWYQQTPGQGLQFLFEYFSETQRNKGNFPGRFSGRQFSNSRSEMNVSTLELGDSALYLCASSITENYEQYFGPGTRLTVT.